This T cell receptor beta chain was found in a study of OX40 agonist ivuxolimab in advanced cancers. On the study more broadly: Patients receiving dose escalation had hepatocellular carcinoma, melanoma, renal cell or head and neck cancer. Whole-study results and caveats: Both CD4+ and CD8+ T cell populations in blood had undergone clonal expansion by week 6 at 0.1 to 3.0 mg/kg.

Profiling relied on immunoSEQ multiplex PCR, and the TCRdb table lists in-frame clones only, not all of them. The sample lists approximately 61,000 clones; roughly 90% were seen once. CDR1 is MNHEY, CDR2 SMNVEV, per germline (reference sequence). The CDR3 sequence is 15 residues long. J gave up 8 bases and V 1 base, and 7 bases lay outside the gene matches. Worth noting for this clone: As yet, its antigen is unknown.

The gene calls are TRBV27 and TRBJ2-1; 8 nucleotides align to TRBD2. The sequences come from CD4+ or CD8+ T cells sorted from blood, collected in a trial of the OX40 agonist ivuxolimab. This receptor was obtained from an adult with an advanced solid tumor such as melanoma, head and neck, liver or kidney cancer. The CDR3 nucleotides are TGTGCCAGCAGTTTATTAGCGGGGTTGAATCATGAGCAGTTCTTC. Translated, it gives CASSLLAGLNHEQFF.